This T cell receptor (beta chain) was documented in a study of cytomegalovirus exposure and HLA in healthy donors. Sequenced by immunoSEQ multiplex PCR; TCRdb stores in-frame clones only, minus some. The data show 110,000 or so clones, 70% to 90% seen once. Notes on this clone: Its antigen is still unknown.

This CDR3 has 13 amino acids. Trimming stripped 5 bases from V and 4 bases from J, with 10 bases between. In germline, CDR1 is SGHVS, CDR2 FQNEAQ. The study's findings and limits: Published work reported that the classifier diagnosed cytomegalovirus status with high specificity and sensitivity. First-cohort TCR clusters tended to co-occur in the 130 or so validation repertoires, a later analysis found.

The V call is TRBV7-8, the J call TRBJ2-3; TRBD2 is a possible D gene (5 bases). The source of this sequence is a man aged 18-30 years in good health and CMV-seropositive. Sequenced: PBMCs. The CDR3 loop reads CASSVGVSDTQYF. DNA for the CDR3: TGTGCCAGCAGCGTCGGGGTTTCAGATACGCAGTATTTT.